These T cell receptor beta chains were read from a single sample in a study of blood T cell repertoires in COVID-19. Repertoires were generated with immunoSEQ multiplex PCR, while TCRdb's copy carries only in-frame clones and drops some. Of under 300,000 clones listed, roughly 86% are singletons. Material: PBMCs or T cells enriched from blood (not recorded which). These receptors all stem from a middle-aged woman with acute COVID-19. Each CDR3 is given without its conserved first and last residue. The order of the fields is D gene, clone size, V gene, J gene, CDR3 protein. The D gene is left open where the match is weak. Some rows mark clone size as missing; the rest say once, few, many or name a class of expanded clone.

d_gene: TRBD1
abundance: -
v_gene: TRBV2
j_gene: TRBJ1-5
CDR3aa: ASRPHTGGSYQPQH

d_gene: TRBD1
abundance: -
v_gene: TRBV6-5
j_gene: TRBJ1-5
CDR3aa: ASSRDRSGQPQH

d_gene: TRBD1
abundance: -
v_gene: TRBV12-5
j_gene: TRBJ1-1
CDR3aa: ASGFSLTGRNTEAF

d_gene: TRBD2
abundance: few
v_gene: TRBV19
j_gene: TRBJ2-1
CDR3aa: ASSILAGASYNEQF

d_gene: TRBD1
abundance: -
v_gene: TRBV5-6
j_gene: TRBJ1-6
CDR3aa: ASSPTGLGNSPLH

d_gene: -
abundance: -
v_gene: TRBV6-5
j_gene: TRBJ2-7
CDR3aa: ASRGGAWNSYEQY

d_gene: TRBD1
abundance: -
v_gene: TRBV12-5
j_gene: TRBJ1-1
CDR3aa: AIRGTADTEAF

d_gene: TRBD1
abundance: once
v_gene: TRBV30
j_gene: TRBJ1-1
CDR3aa: AWRNRDSRRNTEAF

d_gene: -
abundance: -
v_gene: TRBV6-5
j_gene: TRBJ2-7
CDR3aa: ASSYARGSYEQY

d_gene: TRBD2
abundance: -
v_gene: TRBV9
j_gene: TRBJ2-5
CDR3aa: ASSVGGGKETQY

d_gene: TRBD1
abundance: -
v_gene: TRBV2
j_gene: TRBJ1-4
CDR3aa: ASSEGDSAHEKLF

d_gene: -
abundance: -
v_gene: TRBV19
j_gene: TRBJ1-5
CDR3aa: ASSEGHHQPQH

d_gene: -
abundance: -
v_gene: TRBV2
j_gene: TRBJ1-4
CDR3aa: ASREGSEKLF

d_gene: -
abundance: -
v_gene: TRBV7-7
j_gene: TRBJ1-1
CDR3aa: ASSPFEGSPEAF

d_gene: -
abundance: -
v_gene: TRBV5-1
j_gene: TRBJ1-4
CDR3aa: ASSRTGTYNEKLF

d_gene: -
abundance: -
v_gene: TRBV29-1
j_gene: TRBJ1-4
CDR3aa: SVGDRGGREKLF

d_gene: TRBD2
abundance: -
v_gene: TRBV7-3
j_gene: TRBJ2-1
CDR3aa: ASSVPAGDEQF

d_gene: -
abundance: few
v_gene: TRBV7-9
j_gene: TRBJ1-1
CDR3aa: ASSFQGRVNTEAF

d_gene: TRBD2
abundance: few
v_gene: TRBV4-1
j_gene: TRBJ2-6
CDR3aa: ASSQLMLAGAGANVLT

d_gene: -
abundance: -
v_gene: TRBV23-1
j_gene: TRBJ2-1
CDR3aa: ASSQGGVFYNEQF

d_gene: TRBD2
abundance: -
v_gene: TRBV18
j_gene: TRBJ2-3
CDR3aa: ASSPPGLAGLTDTQY

d_gene: -
abundance: -
v_gene: TRBV20-1
j_gene: TRBJ1-2
CDR3aa: SASRGLSGYT

d_gene: -
abundance: few
v_gene: TRBV19
j_gene: TRBJ2-1
CDR3aa: ASSIPGDSYNEQF

d_gene: -
abundance: -
v_gene: TRBV7-9
j_gene: TRBJ2-1
CDR3aa: ASSLGGGRNYNEQF

d_gene: -
abundance: few
v_gene: TRBV25-1
j_gene: TRBJ2-1
CDR3aa: ASSEVDNEQF

d_gene: -
abundance: -
v_gene: TRBV15
j_gene: TRBJ2-2
CDR3aa: ATSRDLVAANTGELF

d_gene: -
abundance: -
v_gene: TRBV5-4
j_gene: TRBJ2-7
CDR3aa: ASSWRTGTYEQY

d_gene: TRBD1
abundance: -
v_gene: TRBV9
j_gene: TRBJ1-2
CDR3aa: ASSPDRGPFYGYT

d_gene: TRBD1
abundance: -
v_gene: TRBV6-5
j_gene: TRBJ1-2
CDR3aa: ASRPPGQGQGYT

d_gene: TRBD1
abundance: -
v_gene: TRBV5-1
j_gene: TRBJ1-1
CDR3aa: ASSSPVGRGSLNTEAF

d_gene: -
abundance: once
v_gene: TRBV12-5
j_gene: TRBJ2-3
CDR3aa: ASAPGDITDTQY

d_gene: TRBD1
abundance: -
v_gene: TRBV6-5
j_gene: TRBJ2-1
CDR3aa: ASRSEDRYNEQF

d_gene: TRBD1
abundance: -
v_gene: TRBV27
j_gene: TRBJ1-5
CDR3aa: ASSLSRPQGRGNQPQH

d_gene: TRBD2
abundance: once
v_gene: TRBV4-2
j_gene: TRBJ2-7
CDR3aa: ASSQGAGGGYEQY

d_gene: -
abundance: -
v_gene: TRBV11-2
j_gene: TRBJ2-1
CDR3aa: ASSSDNEQF

d_gene: TRBD1
abundance: once
v_gene: TRBV3-1/TRBV3-2
j_gene: TRBJ2-7
CDR3aa: ASSPRQGSNLYEQY

d_gene: -
abundance: -
v_gene: TRBV13
j_gene: TRBJ1-1
CDR3aa: ASSTSEAALNTEAF

d_gene: TRBD2
abundance: -
v_gene: TRBV9
j_gene: TRBJ2-7
CDR3aa: ASSPLSTSGAPYEQY

d_gene: -
abundance: -
v_gene: TRBV19
j_gene: TRBJ1-5
CDR3aa: ASSILGDSNQPQH

d_gene: TRBD1
abundance: -
v_gene: TRBV2
j_gene: TRBJ1-2
CDR3aa: ASTKERQGAVGGYT

d_gene: TRBD2
abundance: -
v_gene: TRBV5-1
j_gene: TRBJ2-7
CDR3aa: ASSLASSGTYEQY

d_gene: TRBD1
abundance: -
v_gene: TRBV6-5
j_gene: TRBJ2-3
CDR3aa: ASMLRGYTDTQY

d_gene: -
abundance: -
v_gene: TRBV15
j_gene: TRBJ2-1
CDR3aa: ATSREGGEGYNEQF